These 12 T cell receptor beta chains originate from one sample sequenced in a study of T cells in Graves' hyperthyroidism and ophthalmopathy. TCR beta CDR3 regions were amplified from RNA transcripts. Primed by the HTBI set, a first-round RT-PCR was run on the TCR CDR3. One entry per CDR3 protein results from TCRdb running MiXCR on the multiplex PCR reads. The sample lists hundreds of thousands of distinct CDR3 sequences, more than 30% occurring once. Sequencing was performed on blood. The origin of the receptors is a man younger than 35 with Graves' hyperthyroidism.

There are many counts of this clonotype. CDR3 DNA: TGCAGCGTTGGAGGAGAGGGGGCTCTGAGGGAAAAACTGTTTTTT. Amino acids: CSVGGEGALREKLFF. The V gene is TRBV29-1, the J gene TRBJ1-4; TRBD1 aligns across 7 bases. Germline CDR1 reads SQVTM; CDR2 reads ANQGSEA. CDR3 size: 15 residues. V trimming: 4 bases; J trimming: 8 bases; junction bases outside the gene matches: 13.

The rearrangement links TRBV27 to TRBJ1-6; no definite D call. There are 13 residues in the CDR3. The V end was cut by 3 bases, the J end by 10 bases, with 10 bases between. Germline V CDR1 and CDR2: MNHEY, SMNVEV (reference sequence). CDR3 in amino acids: CASSLRGGSPLHF. The CDR3 coding sequence is TGTGCCAGCAGTTTGAGAGGAGGGTCACCCCTCCACTTT.

J is TRBJ1-1 and V is TRBV11-1; 8 bases line up with TRBD1. Unmatched junction bases numbered 8, after V lost 5 bases and J lost 0 bases. The germline V gene encodes CDR1 SGHAT and CDR2 FQDESV (reference sequence). This CDR3 is built from 16 residues. Here the CDR3 reads CASSPLDRGLNTEAFF. The CDR3 nucleotides read TGTGCCAGCAGCCCCCTAGACAGGGGCCTGAACACTGAAGCTTTCTTT. Combining the CDR3 with reference TRBV11-1 and TRBJ1-1 gives the whole variable domain EAEVAQSPRYKITEKSQAVAFWCDPISGHATLYWYRQILGQGPELLVQFQDESVVDDSQLPKDRFSAERLKGVDSTLKIQPAELGDSAMYLCASSPLDRGLNTEAFFGQGTRLTVV.

The CDR3 loop is CASGGLADTQYF. CDR3 coding DNA: TGTGCCAGCGGGGGACTAGCAGATACGCAGTATTTT. The chain combines TRBV2 with TRBJ2-3; 8 nucleotides align to TRBD2. Germline CDR1 reads SNHLY; CDR2 reads FYNNEI. The CDR3 runs 12 residues. The junction had 2 bases not matched to a gene; V was cut back by 8 bases and J by 4 bases.

This clonotype has only a few counts. The chain combines TRBV20-1 with TRBJ2-7, with D possibly TRBD1 on 6 matching bases. Per the germline V gene, CDR1 is DFQATT and CDR2 is SNEGSKA (reference sequence). The CDR3 totals 14 residues. Trimming pared 6 bases from V and 3 bases from J, leaving 18 bases between. CDR3 in DNA: TGCAGTGCACAGGGACGGCAATTATTCTACGAGCAGTACTTC. Translation gives CSAQGRQLFYEQYF.

The V and J genes are TRBV2 and TRBJ2-2; 9 positions agree with TRBD1. J was trimmed by 4 bases and V by 6 bases; bases with no gene match: 6. The CDR3 totals 15 residues. Germline V gives CDR1 SNHLY, CDR2 FYNNEI. The CDR3 loop is CASRIDRGSTGELFF. DNA for the CDR3: TGTGCCAGCAGGATCGACAGGGGGAGCACCGGGGAGCTGTTTTTT.

This clonotype has ten or more counts. The chain uses TRBV29-1 and TRBJ2-7; TRBD2 agrees at 11 bases. The CDR3 runs 15 residues. The germline gives CDR1 SQVTM, CDR2 ANQGSEA. Trimming at V came to 7 bases and at J to 4 bases, leaving 12 bases not matched to a gene. CDR3 coding DNA: TGCAGCGCCGGGACTAGCGGTTGGGACGATTACGAGCAGTACTTC. Translation gives CSAGTSGWDDYEQYF.

A word on this clonotype: A junction boundary mismatches the germline segment, possibly from a read error. The chain joins TRBV7-7 to TRBJ2-5; 9 positions match TRBD2. CDR1 and CDR2 from the germline V gene are SSHAT and FNYEAQ (reference sequence). This CDR3 is built from 13 residues. CDR3 protein: CASSLSGGGTQYF. The CDR3 DNA sequence: TGTGCTAGCAGCCTTAGCGGGGGAGGGACCCAGTACTTC.

The chain combines TRBV29-1 with TRBJ1-3; D is perhaps TRBD1 (6 bases). Trimming stripped 3 bases from V and 5 bases from J, with 20 bases between. This CDR3 has 16 residues. CDR1 is SQVTM and CDR2 is ANQGSEA in the germline V gene. CDR3 coding DNA: TGCAGCGTTGAGCCCCTTGAGGGGGGAATAAGAAACACCATATATTTT. Encoded protein: CSVEPLEGGIRNTIYF.

The table lists this clonotype with a few counts. The chain carries TRBV6-6 and TRBJ1-5; D ambiguous. Trimming pared 6 bases from V and 3 bases from J, leaving 18 bases between. Germline CDR1 MNHNY, CDR2 SVGAGI (reference sequence). The CDR3 is 16 residues long. The DNA for the CDR3 is TGTGCCAGCAGCTACCATTCAAAAGGTGCCAATCAGCCCCAGCATTTT. It codes for CASSYHSKGANQPQHF.

This clonotype came up a few times. The J gene is TRBJ1-1, the V gene TRBV5-1; D possibly corresponds to TRBD1 (5 bases). The CDR3 spans 18 residues. The V gene lost 4 bases and the J gene lost 2 bases, with 24 bases spanning the gap. CDR1 is SGHRS and CDR2 is YFSETQ in the germline V gene. For the CDR3, the DNA is TGCGCCAGCAGCCTCCAGGCCGGGGGTCCCCTTTTAAACACTGAAGCTTTCTTT. This codes for CASSLQAGGPLLNTEAFF. Full variable domain (remainder filled in from reference TRBV5-1 and TRBJ1-1): KAGVTQTPRYLIKTRGQQVTLSCSPISGHRSVSWYQQTPGQGLQFLFEYFSETQRNKGNFPGRFSGRQFSNSRSEMNVSTLELGDSALYLCASSLQAGGPLLNTEAFFGQGTRLTVV.

The J gene is TRBJ1-5, the V gene TRBV7-8; a weak D match, TRBD1 (5 bases). The V end lost 3 bases, the J end lost 4 bases, and 19 bases lay between the germline ends. Per germline, CDR1 SGHVS and CDR2 FQNEAQ. CDR3 length equals 17 residues. CDR3 sequence: CASSFGRRRQWNQPQHF. In DNA, the CDR3 is TGTGCCAGCAGCTTTGGGAGGAGGCGACAGTGGAATCAGCCCCAGCATTTT.